This T cell receptor (beta chain) is from a study of blood T cell repertoires in COVID-19. Study information: Both acute and convalescent COVID-19 samples were obtained from the United States, Italy and Spain.

Germline V gene lookup returns CDR1 SNHLY and CDR2 FYNNEI. The V and J ends lost 4 bases and 9 bases, in that order; junction bases with no gene match: 6. The length of the CDR3 is 14 residues. In the original analysis: Estimated nucleated cell counts came from reference gene primer amplification. The assay was immunoSEQ multiplex PCR, and TCRdb's table has in-frame clones only and misses some. D and trimming come from the DNA, and the V and J calls and clone size come from that table. The data contain about 17,000 clones, about four fifths of them seen just once; the ten biggest clones take up roughly 11%.

V is TRBV2 and J is TRBJ1-6; 7 bases align to TRBD1. The sequenced material came from peripheral blood. This receptor was taken from a man aged 80 or over with acute or convalescent COVID-19. In DNA form, the CDR3 reads TGTGCCAGCAGTGGACAGGGCTTACGTTCACCCCTCCACTTT. Protein: CASSGQGLRSPLHF.